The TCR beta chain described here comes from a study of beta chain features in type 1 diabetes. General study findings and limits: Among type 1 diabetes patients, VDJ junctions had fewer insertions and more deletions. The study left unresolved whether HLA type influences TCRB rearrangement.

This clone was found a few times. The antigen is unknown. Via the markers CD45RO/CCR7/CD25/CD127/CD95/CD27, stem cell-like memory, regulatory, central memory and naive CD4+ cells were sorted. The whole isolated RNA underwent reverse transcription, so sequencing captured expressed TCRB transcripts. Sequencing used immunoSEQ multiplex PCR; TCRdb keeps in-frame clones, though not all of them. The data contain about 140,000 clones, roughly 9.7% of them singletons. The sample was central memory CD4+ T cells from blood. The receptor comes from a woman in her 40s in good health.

This chain's CDR3 is CASSNGQTATYEQYF. The DNA of the CDR3 is TGTGCCAGCAGCAACGGACAGACGGCAACCTACGAGCAGTACTTC. The J gene is TRBJ2-5, the V gene TRBV2; maybe TRBD1 (6 bases). The J call is doubtful: the DNA matches TRBJ2-7 better. The CDR3 sequence is 15 residues long. Germline V gene sequence: CDR1 SNHLY, CDR2 FYNNEI.